These T cell receptor beta chains were read from a single sample in a study of cytomegalovirus exposure and HLA in healthy donors. The repertoire was sequenced with immunoSEQ multiplex PCR; TCRdb's copy has only in-frame clones and lacks some. Altogether 100,000 to 150,000 clones are present, 89% being singletons, with the ten largest covering about 1.1%. Source material: PBMCs. These receptors all come from a woman under 30 in good health and CMV-seronegative. CDR3s include the opening cysteine and the closing phenylalanine or tryptophan. A D gene is named only where the DNA matches it firmly. Not all rows give a size; the values are once, few, many and, for expanded clones, a class.

v_gene	j_gene	d_gene	abundance	CDR3aa	CDR3nt
TRBV28	TRBJ2-7	TRBD2	once	CASSGLAGVYEQYF	TGTGCCAGCAGCGGACTAGCGGGAGTCTACGAGCAGTACTTC
TRBV6-5	TRBJ1-1	.	.	CASSYTGVMNTEAFF	TGTGCCAGCAGTTACACGGGGGTCATGAACACTGAAGCTTTCTTT
TRBV7-2	TRBJ1-2	.	once	CASSLDGNYGYTF	TGTGCCAGCAGCTTAGACGGTAACTATGGCTACACCTTC
TRBV4-2	TRBJ2-4	TRBD2	.	CASSMGLAEKNIQYF	TGTGCCAGCAGCATGGGACTAGCGGAGAAAAACATTCAGTACTTC
TRBV6-1	TRBJ1-2	TRBD1	once	CASSSPQGARYGYTF	TGTGCCAGCAGTTCCCCACAGGGGGCGAGGTATGGCTACACCTTC
TRBV5-8	TRBJ1-5	.	.	CASSPPSWMNYQPQHF	TGTGCCAGCAGCCCGCCTAGTTGGATGAACTATCAGCCCCAGCATTTT
TRBV25-1	TRBJ2-2	.	.	CASTRTNTGELFF	TGTGCCAGCACTAGAACCAACACCGGGGAGCTGTTTTTT
TRBV5-6	TRBJ2-1	TRBD2	once	CASSRTSGALRNEQFF	TGTGCCAGCAGCCGGACTAGCGGGGCCCTGAGGAATGAGCAGTTCTTC
TRBV2	TRBJ1-2	.	.	CATGTGNYGYTF	TGTGCCACCGGTACAGGGAACTATGGCTACACCTTC
TRBV11-2	TRBJ2-5	.	.	CASSLEWTLQETQYF	TGTGCCAGCAGCTTAGAATGGACATTACAAGAGACCCAGTACTTC
TRBV29-1	TRBJ2-1	.	once	CSVLRLVGNEQFF	TGCAGCGTCCTAAGACTAGTAGGCAATGAGCAGTTCTTC
TRBV28	TRBJ2-1	TRBD2	.	CASSPLAGVGNEQFF	TGTGCCAGCAGCCCTTTAGCGGGAGTAGGAAATGAGCAGTTCTTC
TRBV28	TRBJ1-1	.	.	CASKSGAVNTEAFF	TGTGCCAGCAAGTCTGGGGCAGTCAACACTGAAGCTTTCTTT
TRBV7-6	TRBJ2-7	TRBD2	.	CASSLGLAGAGEQYF	TGTGCCAGCAGCTTAGGTTTAGCGGGAGCTGGCGAGCAGTACTTC
TRBV11-2	TRBJ2-5	TRBD2	.	CASSSGNKETQYF	TGTGCCAGCAGTAGCGGGAACAAAGAGACCCAGTACTTC
TRBV4-1	TRBJ1-3	.	.	CASSQGHSGNTIYF	TGCGCCAGCAGCCAGGGACACTCTGGAAACACCATATATTTT
TRBV11-2	TRBJ2-5	.	once	CASSWGKGQETQYF	TGTGCCAGCAGCTGGGGTAAGGGGCAAGAGACCCAGTACTTC
TRBV28	TRBJ2-7	.	.	CASSYATPSSYEQYF	TGTGCCAGCAGTTATGCGACACCGAGCTCCTACGAGCAGTACTTC
TRBV2	TRBJ2-1	.	once	CASPFGQGYNEQFF	.
TRBV6-1	TRBJ1-6	.	few	CASSVNFELSPLHF	TGTGCCAGCAGTGTAAATTTCGAGCTCTCACCCCTCCACTTT
TRBV19	TRBJ1-2	.	.	CASSIVSDNYGYTF	TGTGCCAGTAGTATCGTCAGTGATAACTATGGCTACACCTTC
TRBV5-5	TRBJ2-2	.	.	CASSSTRQNTGELFF	TGTGCCAGCAGCTCTACCCGACAGAACACCGGGGAGCTGTTTTTT
TRBV28	TRBJ2-5	TRBD2	.	CASSFAGGPLSQETQYF	TGTGCCAGCAGTTTCGCGGGGGGGCCTTTGTCCCAAGAGACCCAGTACTTC
TRBV18	TRBJ2-1	TRBD1	.	CASSPDRDVEQFF	TGTGCCAGCTCACCGGACAGGGACGTTGAGCAGTTCTTC
TRBV5-6	TRBJ1-3	.	.	CASSLSGNTIYF	TGTGCCAGCAGCTTAAGCGGAAACACCATATATTTT
TRBV4-2	TRBJ1-5	.	.	CASSPGRGSQPQHF	TGTGCCAGCAGCCCTGGGCGGGGTAGTCAGCCCCAGCATTTT
TRBV25-1	TRBJ1-1	TRBD1	.	CASREGAWTEAFF	TGTGCCAGCAGGGAGGGGGCGTGGACTGAAGCTTTCTTT
TRBV27	TRBJ2-7	TRBD2	.	CASSPTLAGAYEQYF	TGTGCCAGCAGTCCAACACTAGCGGGAGCCTACGAGCAGTACTTC
TRBV9	TRBJ1-2	.	.	CASSVQTEANYGYTF	TGTGCCAGCAGCGTACAGACAGAAGCTAACTATGGCTACACCTTC
TRBV18	TRBJ2-1	TRBD2	.	CASSPRLPSGRWDEQFF	TGTGCCAGCTCACCACGGCTTCCTAGCGGGAGATGGGATGAGCAGTTCTTC
TRBV18	TRBJ1-2	TRBD1	.	CASSPRGQPQTNYGYTF	TGTGCCAGCTCACCAAGGGGACAGCCGCAGACTAACTATGGCTACACCTTC
TRBV7-8	TRBJ1-4	.	.	CASSPGTGLFF	TGTGCCAGCAGCCCTGGGACTGGACTGTTTTTT
TRBV19	TRBJ2-5	TRBD1	.	CASSTTGGQGTQYF	TGTGCCAGTAGTACAACAGGGGGCCAAGGAACCCAGTACTTC
TRBV28	TRBJ1-2	TRBD1	.	CASSIPRDRGDYGYTF	TGTGCCAGCAGTATTCCCCGGGACAGGGGGGACTATGGCTACACCTTC
TRBV28	TRBJ2-7	TRBD2	.	CASRRTRINEQYF	TGTGCCAGCAGGCGGACTAGGATTAACGAGCAGTACTTC
TRBV6-5	TRBJ1-1	.	.	CASSYGSPRDTEAFF	TGTGCCAGCAGTTACGGGAGTCCCCGAGACACTGAAGCTTTCTTT
TRBV27	TRBJ2-4	TRBD1	.	CASSPGTAKNIQYF	TGTGCCAGCAGCCCAGGGACAGCGAAAAACATTCAGTACTTC
TRBV28	TRBJ2-1	.	few	CASTSSGDLQSYNEQFF	TGTGCCAGCACCTCCTCGGGGGACCTTCAATCCTACAATGAGCAGTTCTTC
TRBV7-2	TRBJ1-2	TRBD1	once	CASSLDRASYGYTF	TGTGCCAGCAGCTTGGACAGGGCCTCCTATGGCTACACCTTC
TRBV7-2	TRBJ2-2	TRBD2	.	CASSPRGGAGELFF	TGTGCCAGCAGCCCTCGGGGGGGCGCCGGGGAGCTGTTTTTT
TRBV2	TRBJ2-5	.	.	CASRDTDWYNQETQYF	TGTGCCAGCAGAGATACGGACTGGTACAACCAAGAGACCCAGTACTTC